Following are 27 T cell receptor beta chains from one sample sequenced in a study of T cell therapy after organ transplantation. Their antigens are not known. Time point noted: 20-29 weeks after completion of therapy. The table came from immunoSEQ multiplex PCR; TCRdb's copy has only in-frame clones and leaves some out. The data show over 20,000 clones, 80% to 85% seen once. Sample: CD8+ T cells from blood, taken after autologous CMV-specific T cell therapy. All receptors derive from a human patient who had received a solid organ transplant and had CMV disease. Some T cells may arise from the graft donor.

The V gene is TRBV15, the J gene TRBJ2-7; D not resolved. This CDR3 has 14 residues. V was clipped by 0 bases and J by 2 bases, with 8 bases between them. Germline V CDR1 and CDR2: LNHNV, YYDKDF (reference sequence). The CDR3 reads CATSRDEQPYEQYF. The CDR3 DNA follows: TGTGCCACCAGCAGAGATGAACAACCCTACGAGCAGTACTTC.

The chain is built from TRBV28 and TRBJ2-1; D is perhaps TRBD2 (6 bases). The V and J ends lost 2 bases and 7 bases respectively, with 15 bases between them. The CDR3 runs to 15 residues. Looked up from germline, CDR1 is MDHEN and CDR2 is SYDVKM. CDR3: CASSLGGSTSNEQFF. As DNA, the CDR3 is TGTGCCAGCAGTTTAGGGGGGAGTACCTCGAATGAGCAGTTCTTC.

The chain carries TRBV4-1 and TRBJ2-7; D ambiguous. The V end was cut by 2 bases, the J end by 2 bases, with 19 bases between. Germline V CDR1 and CDR2: MGHRA, YSYEKL. The CDR3 is 17 amino acids. CDR3 in DNA: TGCGCCAGCAGCCAAAGCCCTTCGACAATTGTAACCTACGAGCAGTACTTC. As protein: CASSQSPSTIVTYEQYF.

The CDR3 DNA reads as TGTGCCAGCAGTGTCGAGGACAGGGGTTATGGCTACACCTTC. Its translation: CASSVEDRGYGYTF. The rearrangement joins TRBV2 to TRBJ1-2; 9 nucleotides line up with TRBD1. CDR3 size: 14 residues. V lost 4 bases to trimming and J lost 5 bases; unmatched junction nucleotides: 5. Germline CDR1 and CDR2: SNHLY and FYNNEI.

The CDR3 region is CASSPRTSSFTDTQYF. The CDR3 bases are TGCGCCAGCAGCCCCCGTACTAGCAGTTTCACAGATACGCAGTATTTT. The chain carries TRBV4-3 and TRBJ2-3, with D tentatively TRBD2 (6 bases). The CDR3 has 16 amino acids. CDR1 and CDR2 from the germline V gene are LGHNA and YSLEER. The V end lost 4 bases, the J end lost 2 bases, and 16 bases lay between the germline ends.

The genes are TRBV19 and TRBJ1-2; D gene unclear. V lost 4 bases, J lost 4 bases, and 13 bases lay in between. The CDR3 has 14 residues. Germline V gene sequence: CDR1 LNHDA, CDR2 SQIVND (reference sequence). In DNA form, the CDR3 reads TGTGCCAGTAGTACGAGGACGGCCACCTATGGCTACACCTTC. Translating it yields CASSTRTATYGYTF.

The gene calls are TRBV5-4 and TRBJ1-4; unclear D gene. CDR1 is SGHNT, CDR2 YYREEE, per germline (reference sequence). V gave up 0 bases and J gave up 8 bases, with 2 bases separating them. The CDR3 sequence is 11 residues long. CDR3 sequence (DNA): TGTGCCAGCAGCTTGGGGGAAAAACTGTTTTTT. As protein: CASSLGEKLFF. Full variable domain (outside the CDR3, taken from reference TRBV5-4 and TRBJ1-4): ETGVTQSPTHLIKTRGQQVTLRCSSQSGHNTVSWYQQALGQGPQFIFQYYREEENGRGNFPPRFSGLQFPNYSSELNVNALELDDSALYLCASSLGEKLFFGSGTQLSVL.

This clone is termed medium-sized. The chain couples TRBV9 to TRBJ1-3; tentative D call: TRBD1 (5 bases). Germline V gene data show CDR1 as SGDLS and CDR2 as YYNGEE. The ends were cut back, 4 bases at V and 4 bases at J, with 15 bases in the middle. The CDR3 covers 15 residues. The chain's CDR3 is CASSPQGFGGNTIYF. The CDR3 DNA follows: TGTGCCAGCAGCCCCCAGGGTTTTGGAGGAAACACCATATATTTT.

This clone was observed a handful of times. The J gene is TRBJ1-1, the V gene TRBV19, with a tentative D call TRBD1 (5 bases). From germline, CDR1 is LNHDA and CDR2 SQIVND (reference sequence). V gave up 6 bases and J gave up 0 bases, with 8 bases separating them. The CDR3 is made up of 13 amino acids. The CDR3, as DNA: TGTGCCAGTAGCCCAGGGATGAACACTGAAGCTTTCTTT. It codes for CASSPGMNTEAFF.

The V and J genes are TRBV7-3 and TRBJ2-7; the match to TRBD1 covers 9 bases. Germline CDR1 reads SGHTA; CDR2 reads FQGTGA. This CDR3 spans 16 amino acids. Losses at the gene ends were 5 bases for V and 7 bases for J; bases not matched to a gene: 15. The CDR3 DNA reads as TGTGCCAGCAGCCCCCCTTCCGGGGACAGGGTGAGAGAGCAGTACTTC. This sequence encodes CASSPPSGDRVREQYF.

The V and J genes are TRBV28 and TRBJ2-7; no definite D call. The CDR3 runs to 13 residues. Germline-derived CDR1 and CDR2 are MDHEN and SYDVKM. Trimming removed 4 bases from V and 5 bases from J, with 12 bases in between. This chain's CDR3 is CASSSTPEDEQYF. CDR3 coding DNA: TGTGCCAGCAGTTCCACACCAGAGGACGAGCAGTACTTC.

The J gene is TRBJ2-3, the V gene TRBV7-6, with 7 bases lining up with TRBD2. Germline CDR1 SGHVS, CDR2 FNYEAQ. This CDR3 spans 13 amino acids. Trimming removed 5 bases from V and 6 bases from J; junction bases left unmatched: 5. CDR3 nucleotides: TGTGCCAGCAGCCCAAGGGAGGGGGATACGCAGTATTTT. It encodes CASSPREGDTQYF.

The gene calls are TRBV7-3 and TRBJ2-6, with D tentatively TRBD1 (6 bases). From germline, CDR1 is SGHTA and CDR2 FQGTGA. The CDR3 runs 16 residues. V lost 5 bases to trimming and J lost 0 bases, with 11 bases between them. The CDR3 sequence is CASSRIRGSGANVLTF. Here the CDR3 DNA reads TGTGCCAGCAGCCGAATCAGGGGCTCTGGGGCCAACGTCCTGACTTTC.

The rearrangement links TRBV15 to TRBJ2-7; D is unresolved. Germline CDR1 LNHNV, CDR2 YYDKDF (reference sequence). Trimming removed 0 bases at V and 4 bases at J, with 7 bases between. The CDR3 has 13 amino acids. CDR3 bases: TGTGCCACCAGCAGAGAATTCGGTTACGAGCAGTACTTC. This sequence encodes CATSREFGYEQYF.

The chain has TRBV28 and TRBJ1-5, with D hard to call. Trimming stripped 5 bases from V and 0 bases from J, with 5 bases between. Per germline, CDR1 MDHEN and CDR2 SYDVKM. This CDR3 region has 13 residues. The CDR3 coding sequence is TGTGCCAGCAGTGGATATAGCAATCAGCCCCAGCATTTT. Translated, it gives CASSGYSNQPQHF.

The chain links TRBV19 to TRBJ2-5; 7 nucleotides line up with TRBD1. The germline CDR1 and CDR2 sequences are LNHDA and SQIVND (reference sequence). The CDR3 sequence is 15 residues long. After removal of 8 bases from V and 2 bases from J, the junction contained 11 bases not matched to a gene. CDR3 region: CASRNRDSSQETQYF. CDR3 sequence (DNA): TGTGCCAGTCGTAACCGGGACAGTAGTCAAGAGACCCAGTACTTC.

A word on this clone: Sequence at one end of the junction differs from germline and may be a read error. The V and J genes are TRBV7-7 and TRBJ2-2, with 9 bases lining up with TRBD1. Germline assignment: CDR1 SSHAT and CDR2 FNYEAQ (reference sequence). CDR3 size: 18 residues. This chain's CDR3 is CASSSRGATGGDTGELFF. CDR3 sequence (DNA): TGTGCTAGCAGCTCCAGAGGGGCTACAGGGGGCGACACCGGGGAGCTGTTTTTT. Together with reference TRBV7-7 and TRBJ2-2, the CDR3 gives the full variable domain: GAGVSQSPRYKVTKRGQDVTLRCDPISSHATLYWYQQALGQGPEFLTYFNYEAQPDKSGLPSDRFSAERPEGSISTLTIQRTEQRDSAMYRCASSSRGATGGDTGELFFGEGSRLTVL.

The chain has TRBV15 and TRBJ1-5; D gene uncertain. The CDR3 runs 14 residues. Germline loops: CDR1 LNHNV, CDR2 YYDKDF (reference sequence). V lost 0 bases and J lost 6, with 9 bases in between. The CDR3 loop is CATSRELGFQPQHF. The CDR3 coding sequence is TGTGCCACCAGCAGAGAGTTGGGTTTTCAGCCCCAGCATTTT.

CDR3 region: CASSPSPGAHEQFF. The DNA for the CDR3 is TGTGCCAGCAGCCCAAGCCCGGGTGCCCATGAGCAGTTCTTC. This chain links TRBV7-6 with TRBJ2-1; D is uncertain. Germline V lookup: CDR1 SGHVS, CDR2 FNYEAQ. Deletions cut 5 bases from V and 8 bases from J, with 16 bases between. This CDR3 contains 14 residues.

The CDR3 sequence is CASGRILYTEAFF. CDR3 DNA sequence: TGTGCCAGCGGCAGGATACTTTACACTGAAGCTTTCTTT. This sequence joins TRBV6-5 and TRBJ1-1; D is unclear. Trimming cost V 8 bases and J 3 bases, with 13 bases left between them. Germline loops: CDR1 MNHEY, CDR2 SVGAGI. The CDR3 extends over 13 amino acids.

The chain has TRBV27 and TRBJ2-7, with D perhaps given as TRBD1 or TRBD2 (7 bases each). The CDR3 runs 13 residues. Germline CDR1 and CDR2: MNHEY and SMNVEV (reference sequence). The V and J ends lost 3 bases and 5 bases respectively, with 11 bases between them. As DNA, the CDR3 is TGTGCCAGCAGTTTCAGGGGGGGGGACGAGCAGTACTTC. Its translation: CASSFRGGDEQYF.

The gene calls are TRBV6-5 and TRBJ2-1; 9 bases agree with TRBD2. From germline, CDR1 is MNHEY and CDR2 SVGAGI. J gave up 7 bases and V 2 bases, and 9 bases lay outside the gene matches. The length of the CDR3 is 16 residues. The CDR3: CASSYGGRAIRNEQFF. Written as DNA, the CDR3 is TGTGCCAGCAGTTACGGCGGGAGGGCCATAAGGAATGAGCAGTTCTTC.

The chain couples TRBV9 to TRBJ2-2, with a weak D call TRBD1 (7 bases). Germline assignment: CDR1 SGDLS and CDR2 YYNGEE. V shed 1 base and J shed 3 bases, with 16 bases lying between them. The CDR3 has 17 amino acids. The CDR3 spells CASSVPEEGAYTGELFF. The CDR3 DNA follows: TGTGCCAGCAGCGTACCCGAGGAGGGGGCTTACACCGGGGAGCTGTTTTTT.

The chain links TRBV19 to TRBJ1-1; 8 nucleotides agree with TRBD1. Germline V gives CDR1 LNHDA, CDR2 SQIVND (reference sequence). This CDR3 is 14 amino acids long. Germline trimming cut 3 bases from V and 6 bases from J; bases unmatched to any gene: 6. DNA of the CDR3: TGTGCCAGTAGTATTGGCCAGGGGGCATCTGAAGCTTTCTTT. It is translated as CASSIGQGASEAFF.

The chain recombines TRBV2 with TRBJ2-1, with TRBD2 matching over 7 bases. The germline V gene has CDR1 SNHLY and CDR2 FYNNEI. The CDR3 totals 15 residues. The J segment lost 7 bases and the V segment lost 10 bases, leaving 16 bases of the junction unmatched. DNA for the CDR3: TGTGCCACCAACTCGCTGCGGGAGTTGGTGAATGAGCAGTTCTTC. Amino acid sequence: CATNSLRELVNEQFF.

This clone was detected a few times. This rearrangement joins TRBV4-2 to TRBJ2-7; D is uncertain. Germline CDR1 and CDR2: LGHNA and YNFKEQ. This CDR3 spans 13 amino acids. V was cut by 1 base and J by 3 bases, with 7 bases left in between. As DNA, the CDR3 is TGTGCCAGCAGCCAAGGGGCAGGCTACGAGCAGTACTTC. Translation: CASSQGAGYEQYF.

The rearrangement joins TRBV28 to TRBJ2-7, with 9 bases lining up with TRBD1. J was trimmed by 6 bases and V by 6 bases; bases with no gene match: 15. This CDR3 comprises 16 residues. Germline lookup yields CDR1 MDHEN and CDR2 SYDVKM. The CDR3 loop reads CASRPGLGDRVSEQYF. Written as DNA, the CDR3 is TGTGCCAGCAGACCCGGGTTGGGGGACAGGGTCAGCGAGCAGTACTTC.